This T cell receptor (beta chain) appears in the sequencing data of a study of blood T cell repertoires in COVID-19. Across the whole study: Nucleic acid was either cDNA or gDNA, and it came from T cells, B-cell-depleted T cells, or PBMCs.

The study recruited people aged 18 to 89 years across about 25 US areas. Cohort 3 recovered donors had two negative PCRs, clearance, or symptom resolution. Original handling: By means of reference gene primer amplification, nucleated cell counts were estimated. Produced via immunoSEQ multiplex PCR; TCRdb's table is partial and in-frame only. Clone size and V and J calls were adopted from that table, with D and trimming inferred from the DNA. Of some 400,000 clones detected, roughly nine tenths appear once; the ten largest clones hold about 1.1%. Trimming pared 3 bases from V and 5 bases from J, leaving 8 bases between. Germline lookup yields CDR1 MDHEN and CDR2 SYDVKM. The CDR3 is 14 residues long.

The sequenced material came from PBMCs or T cells enriched from blood (not recorded which). The sequence derives from a man aged 25-45 years who had recovered from COVID-19. The chain is built from TRBV28 and TRBJ1-6; a possible D gene is TRBD1 (5 bases). The CDR3: CASSFWGDNSPLHF. CDR3 DNA sequence: TGTGCCAGCAGTTTTTGGGGCGATAATTCACCCCTCCACTTT.